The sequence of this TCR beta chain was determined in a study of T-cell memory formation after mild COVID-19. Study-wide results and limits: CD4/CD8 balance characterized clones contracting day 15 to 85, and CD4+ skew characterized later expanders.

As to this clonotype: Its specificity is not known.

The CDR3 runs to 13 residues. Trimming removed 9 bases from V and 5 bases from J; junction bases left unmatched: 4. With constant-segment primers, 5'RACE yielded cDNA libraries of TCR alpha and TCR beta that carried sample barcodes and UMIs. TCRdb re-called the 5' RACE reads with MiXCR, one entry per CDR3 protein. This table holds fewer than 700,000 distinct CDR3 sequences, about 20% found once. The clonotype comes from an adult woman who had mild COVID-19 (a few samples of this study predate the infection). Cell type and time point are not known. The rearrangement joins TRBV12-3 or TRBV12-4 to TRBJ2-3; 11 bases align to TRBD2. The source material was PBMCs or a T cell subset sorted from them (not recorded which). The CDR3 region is CASSGGAGDTQYF. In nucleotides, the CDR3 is TGTGCCAGTAGCGGGGGGGCAGGAGATACGCAGTATTTT.